Here is one T cell receptor beta chain with its context. In the original processing: Using reference gene primer amplification, nucleated cell counts were estimated. Assay: immunoSEQ multiplex PCR; the TCRdb copy retains only in-frame clones and omits some. V, J and clone size are those of that table, while D and trimming were read from the DNA. The sample records 120,000 to 150,000 clones, roughly 89% being singletons. The data are from a study of blood T cell repertoires in COVID-19. Across the study: Samples of COVID-19 (acute and convalescent) were obtained from the United States, Italy and Spain.

V was shortened by 2 bases and J by 1 base, with 14 bases between the two germline ends. Germline V gene data show CDR1 as MNHNS and CDR2 as SASEGT. CDR3 length: 16 residues. V usage is TRBV6-1 and J usage is TRBJ1-2; D is possibly TRBD1 (6 bases). The receptor comes from a woman aged 45-65 years with acute or convalescent COVID-19. What was sequenced was peripheral blood. The CDR3 DNA is TGTGCCAGCAGTGAAAATCGGGGACAATTTAACTATGGCTACACCTTC. Its translation: CASSENRGQFNYGYTF.